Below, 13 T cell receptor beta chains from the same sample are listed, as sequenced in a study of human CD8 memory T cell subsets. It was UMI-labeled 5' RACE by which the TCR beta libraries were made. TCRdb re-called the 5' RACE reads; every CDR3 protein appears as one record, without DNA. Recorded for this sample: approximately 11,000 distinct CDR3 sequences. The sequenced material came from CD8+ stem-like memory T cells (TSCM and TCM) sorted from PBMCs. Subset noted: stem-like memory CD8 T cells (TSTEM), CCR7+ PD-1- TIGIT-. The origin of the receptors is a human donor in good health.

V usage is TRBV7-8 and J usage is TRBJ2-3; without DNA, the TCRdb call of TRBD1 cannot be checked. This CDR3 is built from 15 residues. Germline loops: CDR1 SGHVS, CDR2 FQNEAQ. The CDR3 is CASSLWDGVTDTQYF.

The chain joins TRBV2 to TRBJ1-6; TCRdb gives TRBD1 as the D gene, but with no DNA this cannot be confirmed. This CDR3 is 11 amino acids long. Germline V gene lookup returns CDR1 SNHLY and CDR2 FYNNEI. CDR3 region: CASALDSHLHF.

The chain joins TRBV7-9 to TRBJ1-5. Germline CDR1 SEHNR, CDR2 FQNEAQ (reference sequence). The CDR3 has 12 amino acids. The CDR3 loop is CASSLEGGPQHF.

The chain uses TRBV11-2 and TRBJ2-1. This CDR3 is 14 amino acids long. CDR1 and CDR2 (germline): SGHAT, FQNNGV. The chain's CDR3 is CASSLISVFDEQFF.

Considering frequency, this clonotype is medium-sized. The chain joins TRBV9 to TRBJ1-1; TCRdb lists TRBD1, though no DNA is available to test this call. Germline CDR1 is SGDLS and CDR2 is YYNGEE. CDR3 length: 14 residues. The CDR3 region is CASSAEQGWTEAFF. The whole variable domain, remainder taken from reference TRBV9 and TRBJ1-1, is DSGVTQTPKHLITATGQRVTLRCSPRSGDLSVYWYQQSLDQGLQFLIQYYNGEERAKGNILERFSAQQFPDLHSELNLSSLELGDSALYFCASSAEQGWTEAFFGQGTRLTVV.

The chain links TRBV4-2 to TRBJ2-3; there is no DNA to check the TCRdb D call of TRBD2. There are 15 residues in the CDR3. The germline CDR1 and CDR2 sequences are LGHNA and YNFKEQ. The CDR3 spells CASSLPSGSTDTQYF.

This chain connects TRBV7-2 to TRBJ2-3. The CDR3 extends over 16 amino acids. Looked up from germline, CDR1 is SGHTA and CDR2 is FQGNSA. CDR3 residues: CASSLGVAASTDTQYF.

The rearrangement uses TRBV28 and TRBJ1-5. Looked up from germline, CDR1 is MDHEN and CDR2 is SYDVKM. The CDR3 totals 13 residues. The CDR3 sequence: CAVMEGLGQPQHF.

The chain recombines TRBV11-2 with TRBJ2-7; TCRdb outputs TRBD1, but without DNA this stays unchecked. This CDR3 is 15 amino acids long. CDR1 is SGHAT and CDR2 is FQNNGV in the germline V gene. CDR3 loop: CASSSWTGGLTEQYF.

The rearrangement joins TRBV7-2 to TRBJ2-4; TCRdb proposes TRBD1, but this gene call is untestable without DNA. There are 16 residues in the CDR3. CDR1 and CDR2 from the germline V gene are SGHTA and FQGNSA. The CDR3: CASPFPQRHAKNIQYF.

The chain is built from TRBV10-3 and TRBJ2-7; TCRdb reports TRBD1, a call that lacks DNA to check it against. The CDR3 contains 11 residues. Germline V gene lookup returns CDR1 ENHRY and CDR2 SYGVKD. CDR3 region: CATRDGYEQYF.

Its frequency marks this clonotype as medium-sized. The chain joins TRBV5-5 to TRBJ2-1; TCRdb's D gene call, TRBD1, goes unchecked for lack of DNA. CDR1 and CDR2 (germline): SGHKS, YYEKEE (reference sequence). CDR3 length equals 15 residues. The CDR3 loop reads CASSLVAGGQTEQFF.

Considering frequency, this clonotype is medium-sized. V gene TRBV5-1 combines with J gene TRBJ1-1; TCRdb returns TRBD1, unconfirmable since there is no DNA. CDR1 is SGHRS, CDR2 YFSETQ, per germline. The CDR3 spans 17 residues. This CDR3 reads CASSLQSGQGSHTEAFF.